The 31 T cell receptor beta chains below come from one sample, sequenced in a study of shared clonotypes between healthy human individuals (TCRdb year 2020). To prepare the library, the immunoSEQ multiplex PCR assay was applied. TCRdb stores this immuneACCESS table with in-frame sequences only. Part of the clones is absent; in the studies checked, under half of the shortfall reflects unresolved V genes, and no reason is known for the rest. The sample table records around 1.9 million clones; 93% of these occur just once. The top ten constitute around 1.7% of the sample. For the CD8 naive samples, CD45RO-negative cells were positively selected for CCR7, yielding a CD45RA+CCR7+ population from which TemRA cells were excluded. The sample comprised naive CD8+ T cells from PBMCs. Per the publication, the cell subset or site label means: CD45RA+CCR7+. Every receptor here comes from a man younger than 30 in good health. Some clones in this sample may be carry-over from other donors' samples.

This clone has only one observation. In DNA, the CDR3 is TGTGCCAGCAGCTCCCTCGGCGGGAGGGCCAATGAGCAGTTCTTC. Residues: CASSSLGGRANEQFF. V gene TRBV7-3 combines with J gene TRBJ2-1; 9 bases fit TRBD2. V was clipped by 4 bases and J by 6 bases; unmatched bases: 7. The germline V gene has CDR1 SGHTA and CDR2 FQGTGA. This CDR3 comprises 15 residues.

The CDR3 nucleotides read TGTGCCAGCAGTGCGGGGGTGGGACAGGGGTCCCACGAGCAGTACTTC. Its protein product is CASSAGVGQGSHEQYF. V gene TRBV27 combines with J gene TRBJ2-7; 10 positions match TRBD1. V trimming: 5 bases; J trimming: 5 bases; junction bases outside the gene matches: 12. CDR1 is MNHEY, CDR2 SMNVEV, per germline (reference sequence). The CDR3 contains 16 residues.

The genes are TRBV14 and TRBJ2-2; 11 bases fit TRBD1. V was pared by 5 bases and J by 4 bases, with 3 bases of the junction left unmatched. The germline V gene has CDR1 SGHDN and CDR2 FVKESK. This CDR3 comprises 15 residues. The CDR3 region has the DNA TGTGCCAGCAGCTCCGGGACAGGGGGCACCGGGGAGCTGTTTTTT. The encoded protein is CASSSGTGGTGELFF.

The chain employs TRBV2 and TRBJ2-1; 13 bases map to TRBD2. The CDR3 spans 19 residues. The ends lost 1 base at V and 6 bases at J; junction bases unmatched: 12. The germline gives CDR1 SNHLY, CDR2 FYNNEI. Written as DNA, the CDR3 is TGTGCCAGCAGTGAAGTCGGACTAGCGGGAGTGTTAGCGGGCAATGAGCAGTTCTTC. Translation gives CASSEVGLAGVLAGNEQFF.

This clone was observed a single time. This sample includes further DNA sequences coding for the same CDR3. The chain joins TRBV27 to TRBJ2-3; D uncertain. Trimming removed 2 bases at V and 0 bases at J, with 3 bases between. Germline CDR1 is MNHEY and CDR2 is SMNVEV (reference sequence). The CDR3 runs to 13 residues. DNA for the CDR3: TGTGCCAGCAGTTTACCTAGCACAGATACGCAGTATTTT. Amino acid sequence: CASSLPSTDTQYF.

The chain carries TRBV9 and TRBJ2-2; 8 bases line up with TRBD2. There are 16 residues in the CDR3. Germline V gene sequence: CDR1 SGDLS, CDR2 YYNGEE. V lost 5 bases to trimming and J lost 4 bases; unmatched junction nucleotides: 10. In nucleotides, the CDR3 is TGTGCCAGCAGTCAAGAGGGCGGGAGGATCACCGGGGAGCTGTTTTTT. This translates into CASSQEGGRITGELFF.

The table lists this clone with a count of one. In the same sample, other DNA sequences code for this CDR3. J is TRBJ2-3 and V is TRBV9, with 9 nucleotides matching TRBD2. The ends lost 3 bases at V and 1 base at J; junction bases unmatched: 3. The CDR3 spans 15 residues. In germline, CDR1 is SGDLS, CDR2 YYNGEE. This CDR3 is CASSGRTSGTDTQYF. The CDR3 DNA reads as TGTGCCAGCAGCGGGAGGACTAGCGGCACAGATACGCAGTATTTT.

V and J are TRBV13 and TRBJ2-2, with D tentatively TRBD2 (5 bases). V was trimmed by 5 bases and J by 6 bases, leaving 13 bases between them. Germline V gene sequence: CDR1 PRHDT, CDR2 FYEKMQ (reference sequence). This CDR3 comprises 14 residues. The DNA for the CDR3 is TGTGCCAGCAGCCCACGCGGAGGCTCCGGGGAGCTGTTTTTT. Translation: CASSPRGGSGELFF.

J is TRBJ2-1 and V is TRBV10-3; 9 nucleotides agree with TRBD2. Germline trimming cut 4 bases from V and 1 base from J; bases unmatched to any gene: 5. The germline V gene has CDR1 ENHRY and CDR2 SYGVKD. The CDR3 covers 16 residues. Written as DNA, the CDR3 is TGTGCCATCAGTGTTAGCGGGAGTAGTTCCTACAATGAGCAGTTCTTC. Protein product: CAISVSGSSSYNEQFF.

The chain carries TRBV5-4 and TRBJ2-7, with 7 bases that match TRBD2. The CDR3 contains 14 residues. Trimming cost V 3 bases and J 2 bases; bases outside gene matches: 5. Germline V lookup: CDR1 SGHNT, CDR2 YYREEE (reference sequence). The CDR3 DNA follows: TGTGCCAGCAGCTCGGGAGGCCCCACCTACGAGCAGTACTTC. This encodes CASSSGGPTYEQYF.

Here the CDR3 reads CASSAGKIRPQHF. CDR3 DNA: TGCGCCAGCAGTGCCGGTAAGATAAGGCCCCAGCATTTT. The rearrangement joins TRBV10-1 to TRBJ1-5; unclear D gene. V lost 4 bases and J 9 bases, leaving 13 bases between the germline ends. Per germline, CDR1 WNHNN and CDR2 SYGVQD (reference sequence). This CDR3 has 13 amino acids.

V usage is TRBV5-6 and J usage is TRBJ1-1; the D gene is possibly TRBD1 (6 bases). This CDR3 is built from 14 residues. With 3 bases removed from V and 4 bases from J, the gap between germline ends came to 13 bases. Germline V gene data show CDR1 as SGHDT and CDR2 as YYEEEE. The CDR3 here is CASSWGGLGTEAFF. CDR3 in DNA: TGTGCCAGCAGCTGGGGGGGGCTCGGCACTGAAGCTTTCTTT.

The CDR3 region has the DNA TGTGCCAGCAGCGGCCCCGGGACAAACTCTGGGGCCAACGTCCTGACTTTC. It is translated as CASSGPGTNSGANVLTF. This rearrangement joins TRBV27 to TRBJ2-6; TRBD1 is a possible D gene (6 bases). The CDR3 covers 17 residues. Germline V gene data show CDR1 as MNHEY and CDR2 as SMNVEV (reference sequence). The V gene lost 6 bases and the J gene lost 0 bases, with 15 bases spanning the gap.

The chain recombines TRBV11-2 with TRBJ2-7, with D perhaps matching TRBD2 (5 bases). Germline CDR1 is SGHAT and CDR2 is FQNNGV. This CDR3 is built from 15 residues. V lost 2 bases, J lost 2 bases, and 13 bases lay in between. CDR3 DNA sequence: TGTGCCAGCAGCTTAACGGCTAGCTTTCCCTACGAGCAGTACTTC. Translated: CASSLTASFPYEQYF. The full variable domain, rest sourced from reference TRBV11-2 and TRBJ2-7, is EAGVAQSPRYKIIEKRQSVAFWCNPISGHATLYWYQQILGQGPKLLIQFQNNGVVDDSQLPKDRFSAERLKGVDSTLKIQPAKLEDSAVYLCASSLTASFPYEQYFGPGTRLTVT.

The chain is built from TRBV4-2 and TRBJ2-3; D perhaps matches TRBD2 (6 bases). This CDR3 spans 14 amino acids. Trimming removed 4 bases at V and 2 bases at J, with 10 bases between. CDR1 and CDR2 from the germline V gene are LGHNA and YNFKEQ. Written as DNA, the CDR3 is TGTGCCAGCAGCCTCGGGGGATTCACAGATACGCAGTATTTT. Protein: CASSLGGFTDTQYF.

As concerns this clone: Additional DNA sequences in this sample encode the identical CDR3. The CDR3 protein is CASSFFGNEQFF. The DNA of the CDR3 is TGTGCCAGCAGTTTTTTCGGGAATGAGCAGTTCTTC. This rearrangement joins TRBV27 to TRBJ2-1, with D unclear. The length of the CDR3 is 12 residues. Germline V lookup: CDR1 MNHEY, CDR2 SMNVEV (reference sequence). Deletions cut 3 bases from V and 7 bases from J, with 7 bases between.

The rearrangement links TRBV10-3 to TRBJ2-5; 16 positions match TRBD2. The junction had 8 bases not matched to a gene; V was cut back by 2 bases and J by 5 bases. The CDR3 has 18 amino acids. CDR1 and CDR2 (germline): ENHRY, SYGVKD. The CDR3 nucleotides read TGTGCCATCAGTGAGGGCACGGGACTAGCGGGAGGGGGGGAGACCCAGTACTTC. Translated, it gives CAISEGTGLAGGGETQYF.

The CDR3 nucleotides are TGCAGCGTTGCTCGGAGCACCGGGGAGCTGTTTTTT. Translation gives CSVARSTGELFF. The V gene is TRBV29-1, the J gene TRBJ2-2; no clear D. V gave up 4 bases and J gave up 4 bases, with 7 bases separating them. The CDR3 loop spans 12 amino acids. CDR1 SQVTM and CDR2 ANQGSEA come from the germline V gene.

The chain is built from TRBV18 and TRBJ2-7; unclear D gene. CDR1 and CDR2 (germline): KGHSH, LQKENI. This CDR3 comprises 13 residues. Between the trimmed V and J ends, which lost 3 bases and 0 bases, there was a span of 6 bases. The CDR3 is CASSPDASYEQYF. CDR3 DNA: TGTGCCAGCTCACCGGATGCCTCCTACGAGCAGTACTTC.

J is TRBJ2-3 and V is TRBV5-6, with D unclear. This CDR3 comprises 14 residues. Germline V gene lookup returns CDR1 SGHDT and CDR2 YYEEEE. V was cut by 4 bases and J by 4 bases, with 13 bases left in between. The chain's CDR3 is CASSLVVVADTQYF. Here the CDR3 DNA reads TGTGCCAGCAGCCTAGTAGTGGTTGCAGATACGCAGTATTTT. The full variable domain, in which reference TRBV5-6 and TRBJ2-3 provide the parts outside the CDR3, is DAGVTQSPTHLIKTRGQQVTLRCSPKSGHDTVSWYQQALGQGPQFIFQYYEEEERQRGNFPDRFSGHQFPNYSSELNVNALLLGDSALYLCASSLVVVADTQYFGPGTRLTVL.

The chain couples TRBV6-6 to TRBJ1-4, with D hard to call. CDR3 size: 16 residues. Germline CDR1 reads MNHNY; CDR2 reads SVGAGI (reference sequence). V was trimmed by 6 bases and J by 4 bases, leaving 18 bases between them. Here the CDR3 DNA reads TGTGCCAGCAGCCCCTCGCTTGGGTTAATTAATGAAAAACTGTTTTTT. Translated: CASSPSLGLINEKLFF.

The chain is built from TRBV9 and TRBJ1-1; D may be TRBD1 (5 bases). The germline V gene has CDR1 SGDLS and CDR2 YYNGEE. Trimming took 8 bases from V and 8 from J, leaving 22 bases between them. CDR3 length equals 14 residues. The CDR3 loop reads CASSPGPSTKEAFF. CDR3 DNA: TGTGCCAGTTCTCCGGGACCATCCACTAAAGAAGCTTTCTTT.

V and J are TRBV29-1 and TRBJ1-1; TRBD1 agrees at 8 bases. V shed 5 bases and J 1 base; nucleotides not matched to a gene: 3. The CDR3 loop spans 13 amino acids. Germline CDR1 SQVTM, CDR2 ANQGSEA. The CDR3 DNA follows: TGCAGCGTTCTGACAGGGGCGAACACTGAAGCTTTCTTT. Its translation is CSVLTGANTEAFF.

The V call is TRBV4-1, the J call TRBJ2-7; a weak D match, TRBD1 (5 bases). Trimming cost V 4 bases and J 5 bases, with 12 bases left between them. CDR1 is MGHRA and CDR2 is YSYEKL in the germline V gene. The CDR3 covers 13 residues. CDR3 region: CASSPTRRDEQYF. The CDR3 coding sequence is TGCGCCAGCAGCCCGACCCGCAGGGACGAGCAGTACTTC.

The rearrangement joins TRBV7-2 to TRBJ2-7; 7 nucleotides agree with TRBD2. Germline V gene lookup returns CDR1 SGHTA and CDR2 FQGNSA. Trimming took 5 bases from V and 7 from J; bases not matched to a gene: 14. The CDR3 sequence is 15 residues long. The CDR3 protein is CASSISRDYQREQYF. CDR3 in DNA: TGTGCCAGCAGCATAAGCCGGGACTACCAACGGGAGCAGTACTTC.

The chain is built from TRBV7-8 and TRBJ2-7, with a weak D call TRBD2 (6 bases). Deletions cut 5 bases from V and 5 bases from J, with 10 bases between. From germline, CDR1 is SGHVS and CDR2 FQNEAQ. The length of the CDR3 is 12 residues. The CDR3 DNA is TGTGCCAGCAGCCCGCCGGGGGACGAGCAGTACTTC. This encodes CASSPPGDEQYF. Combining the CDR3 with reference TRBV7-8 and TRBJ2-7 gives the whole variable domain GAGVSQSPRYKVAKRGQDVALRCDPISGHVSLFWYQQALGQGPEFLTYFQNEAQLDKSGLPSDRFFAERPEGSVSTLKIQRTQQEDSAVYLCASSPPGDEQYFGPGTRLTVT.

A remark on this clone: This same CDR3 is encoded by further DNA sequences in the sample. The chain combines TRBV27 with TRBJ1-1; D uncertain. CDR1 and CDR2 (germline): MNHEY, SMNVEV (reference sequence). The CDR3 is 14 residues long. V was pared by 2 bases and J by 2 bases, with 9 bases between. The CDR3 region is CASSLLTANTEAFF. The CDR3 DNA is TGTGCCAGCAGTTTACTTACAGCTAACACTGAAGCTTTCTTT.

Here the CDR3 reads CASSSRSSGAGNEQFF. For the CDR3, the DNA is TGTGCCAGCAGTTCCCGTTCTAGCGGGGCTGGGAATGAGCAGTTCTTC. The J gene is TRBJ2-1, the V gene TRBV28; 9 bases line up with TRBD2. CDR1 is MDHEN and CDR2 is SYDVKM in the germline V gene. This CDR3 has 16 amino acids. V dropped 4 bases and J dropped 7; count of bases not matched to a gene: 11.

The chain has TRBV6-5 and TRBJ2-1; 7 bases are a match to TRBD1. V lost 0 bases to trimming and J lost 6 bases; unmatched junction nucleotides: 8. CDR3 length: 16 residues. The V gene's germline CDR1 is MNHEY and CDR2 SVGAGI. CDR3: CASSYSTGQVVNEQFF. The CDR3 DNA follows: TGTGCCAGCAGTTACTCGACAGGACAGGTCGTCAATGAGCAGTTCTTC.

In regard to this clone: Other DNA sequences in this specimen translate into the identical CDR3. This rearrangement joins TRBV9 to TRBJ1-4; 12 nucleotides line up with TRBD1. Trimming took 3 bases from V and 7 from J; bases not matched to a gene: 1. CDR1 SGDLS and CDR2 YYNGEE come from the germline V gene. CDR3 length: 14 amino acids. In nucleotides, the CDR3 is TGTGCCAGCAGCGCGGGACAGGGGGCTGAAAAACTGTTTTTT. Translating gives CASSAGQGAEKLFF.

A note on this clone: The germline gene is not matched at one end of the junction; a read error may be the cause. The gene calls are TRBV28 and TRBJ1-1; no firm D call. The CDR3 is 13 amino acids. Germline CDR1 reads MDHEN; CDR2 reads SYDVKM. CDR3 region: CASSTPWSPDAFF. CDR3 in DNA: TGTGCCAGCAGTACCCCTTGGTCCCCTGATGCTTTCTTT.